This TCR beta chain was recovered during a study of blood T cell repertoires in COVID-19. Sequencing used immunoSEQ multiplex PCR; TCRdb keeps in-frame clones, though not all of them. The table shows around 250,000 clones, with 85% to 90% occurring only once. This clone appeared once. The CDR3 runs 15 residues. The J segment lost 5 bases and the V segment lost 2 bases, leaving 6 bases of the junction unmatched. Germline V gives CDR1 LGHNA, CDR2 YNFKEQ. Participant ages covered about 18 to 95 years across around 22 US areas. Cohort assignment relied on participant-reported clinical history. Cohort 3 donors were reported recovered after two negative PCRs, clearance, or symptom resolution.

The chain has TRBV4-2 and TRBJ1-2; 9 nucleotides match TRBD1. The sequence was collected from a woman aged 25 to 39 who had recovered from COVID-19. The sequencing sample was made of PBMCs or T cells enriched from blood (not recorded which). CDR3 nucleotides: TGTGCCAGCAGCCAAACAGACAGGGGGATATATGGCTACACCTTC. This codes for CASSQTDRGIYGYTF.